The following is a TCR beta chain sequence with its context. Generated by immunoSEQ multiplex PCR, the TCRdb table keeps only in-frame clones and is missing some. The data contain just under 350,000 clones, more than 75% of them singletons. This sample is part of a study of blood T cell repertoires in COVID-19. Study-wide context: PBMCs, B-cell-depleted T cells, or T cells were the source of the cDNA or gDNA that made up the material.

The CDR3 contains 16 residues. Trimming at V came to 4 bases and at J to 1 base, leaving 4 bases not matched to a gene. The V gene's germline CDR1 is SEHNR and CDR2 FQNEAQ (reference sequence). This clonotype was sampled from a woman between 18 and 29 years old who had recovered from COVID-19. The chain joins TRBV7-9 to TRBJ2-2, with 9 bases that match TRBD2. Sequenced: peripheral blood. The CDR3 sequence is CASSWTAGGNTGELFF. CDR3 coding DNA: TGTGCCAGCAGCTGGACAGCGGGAGGGAACACCGGGGAGCTGTTTTTT. Full variable domain (remainder filled in from reference TRBV7-9 and TRBJ2-2): DTGVSQNPRHKITKRGQNVTFRCDPISEHNRLYWYRQTLGQGPEFLTYFQNEAQLEKSRLLSDRFSAERPKGSFSTLEIQRTEQGDSAMYLCASSWTAGGNTGELFFGEGSRLTVL.